The sequence of this TCR beta chain was determined in a study of T cell responses to AZD1222 COVID-19 vaccine. Using immunoSEQ multiplex PCR, the repertoire was profiled, and TCRdb retains in-frame clones only, with some absent. Of about 150,000 clones detected, 75% to 90% appear once; the ten largest clones hold roughly a tenth. Study-level findings and limits: There were vaccine-associated CD4 TCRs across spike, dominant at 160-218 and 743-854.

In this sample, this clone turned up a few times. As yet, its antigen is unknown. Per the germline V gene, CDR1 is SGHVS and CDR2 is FNYEAQ. Unmatched junction bases numbered 10, after V lost 5 bases and J lost 3 bases. The CDR3 consists of 16 residues. The receptor's source is an adult who received the AZD1222 COVID-19 vaccine. The sample was peripheral blood, taken 28 days after the second AZD1222 dose. The chain carries TRBV7-6 and TRBJ2-1; 7 bases align to TRBD2. CDR3 coding DNA: TGTGCCAGCAGCCCGAACGTGCGGGAGAGCTACAATGAGCAGTTCTTC. It encodes CASSPNVRESYNEQFF.